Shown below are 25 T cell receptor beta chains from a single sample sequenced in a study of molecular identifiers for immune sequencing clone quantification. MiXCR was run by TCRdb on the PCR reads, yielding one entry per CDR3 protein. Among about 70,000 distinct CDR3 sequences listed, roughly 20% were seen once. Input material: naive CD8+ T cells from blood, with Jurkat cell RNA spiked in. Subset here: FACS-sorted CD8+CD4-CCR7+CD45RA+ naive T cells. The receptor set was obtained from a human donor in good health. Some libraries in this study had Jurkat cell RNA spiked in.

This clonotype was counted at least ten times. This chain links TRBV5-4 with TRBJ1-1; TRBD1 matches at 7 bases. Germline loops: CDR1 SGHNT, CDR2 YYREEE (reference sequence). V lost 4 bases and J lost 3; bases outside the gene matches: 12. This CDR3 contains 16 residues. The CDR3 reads CASSLSRQGRDTEAFF. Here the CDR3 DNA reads TGTGCCAGCAGCCTAAGTCGACAGGGAAGGGACACTGAAGCTTTCTTT.

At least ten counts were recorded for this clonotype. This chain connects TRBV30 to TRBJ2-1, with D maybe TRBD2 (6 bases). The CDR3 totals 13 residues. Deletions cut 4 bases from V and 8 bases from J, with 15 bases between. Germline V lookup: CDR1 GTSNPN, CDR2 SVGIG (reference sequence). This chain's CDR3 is CAWNTGTLHEQFF. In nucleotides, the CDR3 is TGTGCCTGGAACACCGGGACTTTGCATGAGCAGTTCTTC.

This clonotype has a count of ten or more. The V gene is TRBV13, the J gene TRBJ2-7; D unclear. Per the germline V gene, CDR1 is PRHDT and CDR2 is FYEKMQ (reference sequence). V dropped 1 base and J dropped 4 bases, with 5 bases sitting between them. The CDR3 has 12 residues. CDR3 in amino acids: CASSLEAYEQYF. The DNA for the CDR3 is TGTGCCAGCAGCTTAGAGGCGTACGAGCAGTACTTC.

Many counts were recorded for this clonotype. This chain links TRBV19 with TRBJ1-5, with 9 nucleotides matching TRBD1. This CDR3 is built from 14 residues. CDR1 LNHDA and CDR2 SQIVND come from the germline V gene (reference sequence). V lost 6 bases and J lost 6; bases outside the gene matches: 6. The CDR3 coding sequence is TGTGCCAGTAGCTGGACAGGGGCGATTCAGCCCCAGCATTTT. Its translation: CASSWTGAIQPQHF.

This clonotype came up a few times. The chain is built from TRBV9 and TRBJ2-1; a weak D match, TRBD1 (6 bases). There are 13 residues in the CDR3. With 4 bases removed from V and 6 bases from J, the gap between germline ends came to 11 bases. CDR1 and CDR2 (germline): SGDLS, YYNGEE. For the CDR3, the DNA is TGTGCCAGCAGCACCGACAGGCTCAATGAGCAGTTCTTC. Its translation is CASSTDRLNEQFF.

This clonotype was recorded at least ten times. The CDR3 DNA sequence: TGTGCCAGCAGTCCGCCGGGGGGTACTGAAGCTTTCTTT. This sequence encodes CASSPPGGTEAFF. This chain links TRBV28 with TRBJ1-1, with D tentatively TRBD1 (5 bases). Deletions cut 5 bases from V and 5 bases from J, with 12 bases between. The germline CDR1 and CDR2 sequences are MDHEN and SYDVKM. This CDR3 has 13 residues.

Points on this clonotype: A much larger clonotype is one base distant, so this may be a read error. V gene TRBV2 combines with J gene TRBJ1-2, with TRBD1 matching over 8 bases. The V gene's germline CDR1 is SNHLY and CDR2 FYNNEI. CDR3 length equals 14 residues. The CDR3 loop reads CASSEFQGALGYAF. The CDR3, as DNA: TGTGCCAGCAGTGAATTTCAGGGGGCACTTGGCTACGCCTTC.

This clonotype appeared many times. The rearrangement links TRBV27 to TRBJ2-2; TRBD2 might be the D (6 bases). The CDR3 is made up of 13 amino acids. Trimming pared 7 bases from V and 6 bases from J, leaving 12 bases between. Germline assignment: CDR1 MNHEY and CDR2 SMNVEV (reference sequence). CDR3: CASTLGGPGELFF. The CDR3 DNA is TGTGCCAGCACCTTAGGAGGGCCCGGGGAGCTGTTTTTT.

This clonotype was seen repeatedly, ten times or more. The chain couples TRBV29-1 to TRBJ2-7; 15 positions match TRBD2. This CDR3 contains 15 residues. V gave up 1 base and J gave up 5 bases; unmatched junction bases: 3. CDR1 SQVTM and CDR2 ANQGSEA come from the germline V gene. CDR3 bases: TGCAGCGTTGAAGGGGGGACTAGCGGGAGGAACGAGCAGTACTTC. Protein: CSVEGGTSGRNEQYF.

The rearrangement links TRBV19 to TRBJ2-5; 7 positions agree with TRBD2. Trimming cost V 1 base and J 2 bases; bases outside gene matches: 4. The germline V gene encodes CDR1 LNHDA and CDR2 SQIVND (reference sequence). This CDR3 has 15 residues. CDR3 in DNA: TGTGCCAGTAGTATAGGGGTGGGGGGGCAAGAGACCCAGTACTTC. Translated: CASSIGVGGQETQYF. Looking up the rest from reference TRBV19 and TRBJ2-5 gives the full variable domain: DGGITQSPKYLFRKEGQNVTLSCEQNLNHDAMYWYRQDPGQGLRLIYYSQIVNDFQKGDIAEGYSVSREKKESFPLTVTSAQKNPTAFYLCASSIGVGGQETQYFGPGTRLLVL.

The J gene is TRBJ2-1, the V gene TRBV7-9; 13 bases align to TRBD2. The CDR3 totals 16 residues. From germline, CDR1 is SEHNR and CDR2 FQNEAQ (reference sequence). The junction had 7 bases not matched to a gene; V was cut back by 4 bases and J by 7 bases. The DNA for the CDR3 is TGTGCCAGCAGCTCCAGACTAGCGGGAGGAATTAATGAGCAGTTCTTC. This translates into CASSSRLAGGINEQFF.

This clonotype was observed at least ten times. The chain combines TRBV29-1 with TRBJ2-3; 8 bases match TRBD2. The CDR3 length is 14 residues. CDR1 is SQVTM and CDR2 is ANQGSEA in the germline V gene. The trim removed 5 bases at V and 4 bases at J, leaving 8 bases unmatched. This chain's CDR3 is CSVISGSRADTQYF. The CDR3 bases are TGCAGCGTTATAAGCGGGAGTCGGGCAGATACGCAGTATTTT.

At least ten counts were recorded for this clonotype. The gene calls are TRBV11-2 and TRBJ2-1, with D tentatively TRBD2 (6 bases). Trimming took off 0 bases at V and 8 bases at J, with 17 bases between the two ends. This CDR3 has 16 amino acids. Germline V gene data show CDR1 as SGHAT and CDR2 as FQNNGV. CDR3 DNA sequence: TGTGCCAGCAGCTTAGAGGCCGGGAGAACGACCCATGAGCAGTTCTTC. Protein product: CASSLEAGRTTHEQFF.

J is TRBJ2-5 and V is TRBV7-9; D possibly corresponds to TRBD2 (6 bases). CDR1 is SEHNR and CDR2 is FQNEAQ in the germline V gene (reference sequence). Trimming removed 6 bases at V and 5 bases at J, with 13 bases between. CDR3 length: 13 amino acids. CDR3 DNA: TGTGCCAGCAGTTCCGGCGGGAAGGAGACCCAGTACTTC. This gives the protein CASSSGGKETQYF.

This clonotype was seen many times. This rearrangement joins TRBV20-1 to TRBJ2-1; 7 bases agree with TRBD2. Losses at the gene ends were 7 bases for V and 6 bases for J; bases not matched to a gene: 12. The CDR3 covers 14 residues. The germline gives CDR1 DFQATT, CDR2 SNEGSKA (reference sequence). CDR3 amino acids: CSGVRREARNEQFF. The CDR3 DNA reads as TGCAGTGGTGTCCGCCGGGAGGCCCGCAATGAGCAGTTCTTC.

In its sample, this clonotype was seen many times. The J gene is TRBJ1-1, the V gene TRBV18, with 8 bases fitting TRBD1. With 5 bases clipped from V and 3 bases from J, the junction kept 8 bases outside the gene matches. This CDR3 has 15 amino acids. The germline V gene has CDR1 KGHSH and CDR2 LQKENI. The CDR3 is CASSSQEQGDTEAFF. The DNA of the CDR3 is TGTGCCAGCTCATCTCAGGAACAGGGGGACACTGAAGCTTTCTTT. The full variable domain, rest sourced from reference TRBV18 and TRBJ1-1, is NAGVMQNPRHLVRRRGQEARLRCSPMKGHSHVYWYRQLPEEGLKFMVYLQKENIIDESGMPKERFSAEFPKEGPSILRIQQVVRGDSAAYFCASSSQEQGDTEAFFGQGTRLTVV.

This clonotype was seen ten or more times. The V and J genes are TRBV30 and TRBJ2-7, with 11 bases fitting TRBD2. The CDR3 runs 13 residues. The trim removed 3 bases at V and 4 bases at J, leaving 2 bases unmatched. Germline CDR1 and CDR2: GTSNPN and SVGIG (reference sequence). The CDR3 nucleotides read TGTGCCTGGAGGGCTAGCGGGAGGTACGAGCAGTACTTC. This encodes CAWRASGRYEQYF. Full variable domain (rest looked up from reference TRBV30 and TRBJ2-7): SQTIHQWPATLVQPVGSPLSLECTVEGTSNPNLYWYRQAAGRGLQLLFYSVGIGQISSEVPQNLSASRPQDRQFILSSKKLLLSDSGFYLCAWRASGRYEQYFGPGTRLTVT.

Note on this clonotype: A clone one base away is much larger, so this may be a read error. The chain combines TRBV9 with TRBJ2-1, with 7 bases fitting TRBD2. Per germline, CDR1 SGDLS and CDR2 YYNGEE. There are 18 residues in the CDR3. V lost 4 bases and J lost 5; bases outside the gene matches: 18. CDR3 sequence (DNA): TGTGCCAGCAGCACACGGACTGGCGGGAGTCTACGTGACAATGAGCAGTTCTTC. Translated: CASSTRTGGSLRDNEQFF.

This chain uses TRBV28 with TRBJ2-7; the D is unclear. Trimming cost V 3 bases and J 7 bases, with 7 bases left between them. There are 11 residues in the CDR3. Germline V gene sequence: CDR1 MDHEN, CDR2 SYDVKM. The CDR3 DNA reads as TGTGCCAGCAGTTTTTCCACAGAGCAGTACTTC. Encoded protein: CASSFSTEQYF.

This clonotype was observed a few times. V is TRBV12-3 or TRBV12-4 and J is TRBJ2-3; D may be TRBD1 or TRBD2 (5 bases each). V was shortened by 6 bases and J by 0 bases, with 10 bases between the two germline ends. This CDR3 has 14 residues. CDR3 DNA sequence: TGTGCCAGCAGCTTATGGGGGAGCACAGATACGCAGTATTTT. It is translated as CASSLWGSTDTQYF.

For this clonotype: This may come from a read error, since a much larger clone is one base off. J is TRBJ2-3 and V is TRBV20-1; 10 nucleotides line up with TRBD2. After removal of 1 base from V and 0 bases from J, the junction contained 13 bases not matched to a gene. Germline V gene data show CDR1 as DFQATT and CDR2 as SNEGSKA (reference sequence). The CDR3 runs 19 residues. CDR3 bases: TGCAGTGCTAGAGGTTATAGACTAGCGGGCATCACTAGCACAGATACGCAGTATTTT. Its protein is CSARGYRLAGITSTDTQYF.

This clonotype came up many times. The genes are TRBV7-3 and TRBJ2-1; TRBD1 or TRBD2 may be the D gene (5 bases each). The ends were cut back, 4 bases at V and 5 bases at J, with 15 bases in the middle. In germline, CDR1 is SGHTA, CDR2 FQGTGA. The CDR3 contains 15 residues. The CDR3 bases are TGTGCCAGCAGCTCACCCGGGACCCTCGACAATGAGCAGTTCTTC. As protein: CASSSPGTLDNEQFF.

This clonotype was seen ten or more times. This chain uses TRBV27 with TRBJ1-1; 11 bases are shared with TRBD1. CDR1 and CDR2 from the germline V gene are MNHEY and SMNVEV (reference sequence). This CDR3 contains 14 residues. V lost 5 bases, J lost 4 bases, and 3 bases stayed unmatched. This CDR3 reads CASSGQGAITEAFF. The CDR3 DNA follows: TGTGCCAGCAGTGGACAGGGGGCGATCACTGAAGCTTTCTTT.

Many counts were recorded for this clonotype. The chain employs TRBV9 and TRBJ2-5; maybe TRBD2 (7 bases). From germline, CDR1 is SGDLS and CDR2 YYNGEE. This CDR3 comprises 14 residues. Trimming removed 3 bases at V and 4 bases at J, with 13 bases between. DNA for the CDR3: TGTGCCAGCAGCGGGGCGGGGGCCGTAGAGACCCAGTACTTC. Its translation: CASSGAGAVETQYF. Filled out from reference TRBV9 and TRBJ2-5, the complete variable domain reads DSGVTQTPKHLITATGQRVTLRCSPRSGDLSVYWYQQSLDQGLQFLIQYYNGEERAKGNILERFSAQQFPDLHSELNLSSLELGDSALYFCASSGAGAVETQYFGPGTRLLVL.

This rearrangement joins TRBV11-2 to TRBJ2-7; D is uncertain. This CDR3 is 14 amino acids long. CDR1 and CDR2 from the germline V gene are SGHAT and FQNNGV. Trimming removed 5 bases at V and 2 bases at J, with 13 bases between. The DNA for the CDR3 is TGTGCCAGCAGCAAAGGGTCATTAACCTACGAGCAGTACTTC. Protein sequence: CASSKGSLTYEQYF.